This TCR beta chain was identified during a study of shared clonotypes between healthy human individuals. About the study: The plates for each donor numbered three CD4 naive, three CD4 memory, two CD8 naive and one CD8 memory. General study results and limits: Rarefaction demonstrated incomplete sorted-subset sequencing despite large depth. Estimated clonotype richness was generally higher in naive than memory subsets.

The CDR3 runs 14 residues. V was pared by 6 bases and J by 3 bases, with 11 bases between. Germline CDR1 MNHEY, CDR2 SMNVEV (reference sequence). As processed by the authors: ImmunoSEQ sequences covered only the junction and lacked quality scores; filtering therefore differed. Only in-frame clones appear in the TCRdb table, and some are missing; sequencing was by immunoSEQ multiplex PCR. D and trimming come from the DNA, and the V and J calls and clone size come from that table. The sample records roughly 2.2 million clones, around 90% being singletons. As regards this clone: Its antigen is undetermined.

Source material: naive CD4+ T cells from PBMCs. The sample's subset: CD45RA+ positively selected. The rearrangement joins TRBV27 to TRBJ2-2; possible D gene TRBD2, 6 bases. This TCR came from a man aged 18 to 29 in good health. Some clones in this sample may be carry-over from other donors' samples. The CDR3 loop reads CASSPGTYTGELFF. The DNA for the CDR3 is TGTGCCAGCAGCCCCGGGACTTACACCGGGGAGCTGTTTTTT.